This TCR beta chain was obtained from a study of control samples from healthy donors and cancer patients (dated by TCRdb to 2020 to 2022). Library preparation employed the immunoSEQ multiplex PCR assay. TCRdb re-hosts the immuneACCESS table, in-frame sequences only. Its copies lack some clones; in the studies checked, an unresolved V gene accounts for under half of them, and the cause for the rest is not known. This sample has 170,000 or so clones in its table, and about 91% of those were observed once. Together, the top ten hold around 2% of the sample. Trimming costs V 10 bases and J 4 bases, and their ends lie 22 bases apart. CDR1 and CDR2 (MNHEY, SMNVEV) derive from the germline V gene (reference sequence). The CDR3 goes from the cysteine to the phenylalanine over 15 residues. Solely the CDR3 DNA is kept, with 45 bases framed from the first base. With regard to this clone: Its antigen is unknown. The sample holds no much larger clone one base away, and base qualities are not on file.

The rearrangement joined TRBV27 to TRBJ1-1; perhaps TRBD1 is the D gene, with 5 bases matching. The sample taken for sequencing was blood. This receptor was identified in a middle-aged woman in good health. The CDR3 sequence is CATLTGGDGATEAFF. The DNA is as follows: TGTGCCACCCTGACTGGAGGGGACGGGGCCACTGAAGCTTTCTTT.